These 25 T cell receptor beta chains were all obtained from the same sample, sequenced in a study of PD-L1 blockade in urothelial cancer. Time point denoted: peripheral blood 6 weeks after treatment start. Using immunoSEQ multiplex PCR, the repertoire was profiled, and TCRdb retains in-frame clones only, with some absent. This table holds about 90,000 clones, around four fifths found once. The sequences come from PBMCs, collected around atezolizumab (anti-PD-L1) treatment. Every receptor here comes from a man in his 70s with urothelial cancer.

The chain joins TRBV5-4 to TRBJ1-6; TRBD1 aligns across 8 bases. The CDR3 loop spans 15 amino acids. Germline CDR1 is SGHNT and CDR2 is YYREEE (reference sequence). The trim removed 2 bases at V and 10 bases at J, leaving 8 bases unmatched. The CDR3 loop reads CASSLTDRAGSPLHF. CDR3 DNA: TGTGCCAGCAGCTTAACGGACAGGGCTGGGTCACCCCTCCACTTT. The variable domain in full, completed from reference TRBV5-4 and TRBJ1-6, reads ETGVTQSPTHLIKTRGQQVTLRCSSQSGHNTVSWYQQALGQGPQFIFQYYREEENGRGNFPPRFSGLQFPNYSSELNVNALELDDSALYLCASSLTDRAGSPLHFGNGTRLTVT.

The chain is built from TRBV6-5 and TRBJ2-2; a weak D match, TRBD1 (6 bases). Looked up from germline, CDR1 is MNHEY and CDR2 is SVGAGI. The CDR3 has 13 amino acids. V was trimmed by 6 bases and J by 3 bases, leaving 8 bases between them. CDR3 amino acids: CASRGADTGELFF. As DNA, the CDR3 is TGTGCCAGCAGGGGGGCAGACACCGGGGAGCTGTTTTTT.

The genes are TRBV7-9 and TRBJ2-2; D unclear. Trimming shortened V by 1 base and J by 0 bases, and 9 bases separated the two germline ends. The CDR3 has 16 amino acids. Germline assignment: CDR1 SEHNR and CDR2 FQNEAQ (reference sequence). The CDR3 region has the DNA TGTGCCAGCAGCTTAGTCGTGTCCCCGAACACCGGGGAGCTGTTTTTT. It codes for CASSLVVSPNTGELFF.

This clone has more than one count but fewer than ten. The chain recombines TRBV11-2 with TRBJ2-7; D uncertain. The V gene's germline CDR1 is SGHAT and CDR2 FQNNGV. V was clipped by 5 bases and J by 3 bases, with 8 bases between them. The CDR3 loop spans 12 amino acids. CDR3 sequence (DNA): TGTGCCAGCAGCCATTACAGCTACGAGCAGTACTTC. Its protein is CASSHYSYEQYF.

This rearrangement joins TRBV19 to TRBJ1-2; D unclear. V was trimmed by 4 bases and J by 1 base, leaving 7 bases between them. The germline V gene encodes CDR1 LNHDA and CDR2 SQIVND (reference sequence). This CDR3 is built from 13 residues. The CDR3 DNA is TGTGCCAGTAGTAAAGGACTTAACTATGGCTACACCTTC. This gives the protein CASSKGLNYGYTF.

V gene TRBV6-5 combines with J gene TRBJ2-2; TRBD2 matches at 9 bases. V shed 2 bases, J shed 8 bases, and the junction held 9 bases outside the gene matches. CDR3 length: 16 amino acids. Germline CDR1 and CDR2: MNHEY and SVGAGI. Written as DNA, the CDR3 is TGTGCCAGCAGTTACAGGGGTAGCGGGAGCGGGGGGGAGCTGTTTTTT. Translated: CASSYRGSGSGGELFF.

J is TRBJ1-2 and V is TRBV7-2; D remains ambiguous. The CDR3 is made up of 15 amino acids. Trimming removed 1 base at V and 0 bases at J, with 9 bases between. The germline CDR1 and CDR2 sequences are SGHTA and FQGNSA. The CDR3 reads CASSLGREANYGYTF. CDR3 nucleotides: TGTGCCAGCAGCTTAGGACGGGAAGCTAACTATGGCTACACCTTC.

This clone was seen more than once but under ten times. The chain combines TRBV29-1 with TRBJ2-1; D uncertain. CDR1 is SQVTM, CDR2 ANQGSEA, per germline. Trimming shortened V by 7 bases and J by 7 bases, and 11 bases separated the two germline ends. CDR3 length equals 11 residues. CDR3: CSGSRLNEQFF. The CDR3 DNA sequence: TGCAGCGGGTCTAGACTGAATGAGCAGTTCTTC.

The rearrangement uses TRBV7-6 and TRBJ2-7; 10 bases line up with TRBD2. V dropped 1 base and J dropped 5; count of bases not matched to a gene: 5. This CDR3 contains 15 residues. Germline V gene lookup returns CDR1 SGHVS and CDR2 FNYEAQ. As DNA, the CDR3 is TGTGCCAGCAGCTTAGAGACTAGCGGGTCCCACGAGCAGTACTTC. Its protein is CASSLETSGSHEQYF. The full variable domain, with the rest looked up from reference TRBV7-6 and TRBJ2-7, is GAGVSQSPRYKVTKRGQDVALRCDPISGHVSLYWYRQALGQGPEFLTYFNYEAQQDKSGLPNDRFSAERPEGSISTLTIQRTEQRDSAMYRCASSLETSGSHEQYFGPGTRLTVT.

The chain joins TRBV28 to TRBJ1-1; TRBD1 matches at 7 bases. Germline values: CDR1 MDHEN, CDR2 SYDVKM. The CDR3 extends over 13 amino acids. Trimming cost V 6 bases and J 4 bases; bases outside gene matches: 5. The CDR3 is CASRVTGTTEAFF. CDR3 nucleotide sequence: TGTGCCAGCAGGGTGACAGGGACCACTGAAGCTTTCTTT.

The rearrangement uses TRBV7-8 and TRBJ2-5; possibly TRBD1 for D (6 bases). The V and J ends lost 2 bases and 5 bases respectively, with 15 bases between them. The CDR3 is made up of 15 amino acids. Germline CDR1 and CDR2: SGHVS and FQNEAQ. This CDR3 is CASSLSGGTLETQYF. In DNA, the CDR3 is TGTGCCAGCAGCTTAAGTGGGGGCACTTTGGAGACCCAGTACTTC.

This clone was seen only a few times. The V and J genes are TRBV30 and TRBJ2-7, with D hard to call. The germline V gene encodes CDR1 GTSNPN and CDR2 SVGIG (reference sequence). There are 14 residues in the CDR3. V shed 0 bases and J shed 5 bases, with 14 bases lying between them. CDR3 in amino acids: CAWSVDTAKNEQYF. As DNA, the CDR3 is TGTGCCTGGAGTGTAGACACGGCGAAGAACGAGCAGTACTTC.

V and J are TRBV5-8 and TRBJ1-3; the D is unclear. This CDR3 has 15 amino acids. Germline V CDR1 and CDR2: SGHTS, YDEGEE. The germline V and J ends were trimmed by 4 bases and 0 bases, with 11 bases remaining between them. CDR3 in amino acids: CASSDGHSSGNTIYF. The CDR3 DNA follows: TGTGCCAGCAGCGATGGGCACAGCTCTGGAAACACCATATATTTT.

The chain couples TRBV7-3 to TRBJ2-2; D is possibly TRBD1 (6 bases). CDR3 length: 15 residues. Trimming took 5 bases from V and 7 from J, leaving 17 bases between them. The germline CDR1 and CDR2 sequences are SGHTA and FQGTGA. The CDR3 nucleotides are TGTGCCAGCAGCCCCCGGGCAGGGGATGACGGGGAGCTGTTTTTT. It translates to CASSPRAGDDGELFF.

This chain connects TRBV4-2 to TRBJ2-1, with D maybe TRBD1 (6 bases). Germline assignment: CDR1 LGHNA and CDR2 YNFKEQ. Trimming took 2 bases from V and 8 from J, leaving 13 bases between them. The CDR3 runs to 14 residues. CDR3 sequence: CASSQLQGEYEQFF. The DNA of the CDR3 is TGTGCCAGCAGCCAACTACAGGGCGAGTATGAGCAGTTCTTC.

The chain couples TRBV14 to TRBJ2-2; tentative D call: TRBD1 (6 bases). Deletions cut 2 bases from V and 4 bases from J, with 11 bases between. The germline CDR1 and CDR2 sequences are SGHDN and FVKESK. The CDR3 sequence is 15 residues long. CDR3 loop: CASSQTGTFTGELFF. CDR3 nucleotide sequence: TGTGCCAGCAGCCAAACCGGGACATTCACCGGGGAGCTGTTTTTT.

The genes are TRBV7-2 and TRBJ2-1; possible D gene TRBD1, 5 bases. CDR1 is SGHTA, CDR2 FQGNSA, per germline. The germline V and J ends were trimmed by 1 base and 4 bases, with 11 bases remaining between them. The CDR3 runs to 15 residues. The DNA of the CDR3 is TGTGCCAGCAGCTTAGAGAACAGGCTTTACAATGAGCAGTTCTTC. Its protein product is CASSLENRLYNEQFF.

This clone appeared once. The rearrangement links TRBV2 to TRBJ2-3; tentative D call: TRBD1 (6 bases). CDR1 SNHLY and CDR2 FYNNEI come from the germline V gene. Trimming took 0 bases from V and 5 from J, leaving 18 bases between them. CDR3 length equals 17 residues. The CDR3 sequence is CASSEARNRAKGDTQYF. In DNA form, the CDR3 reads TGTGCCAGCAGTGAAGCGCGAAACAGGGCAAAGGGAGATACGCAGTATTTT.

The chain combines TRBV6-6 with TRBJ2-7; TRBD1 agrees at 8 bases. J was trimmed by 4 bases and V by 4 bases; bases with no gene match: 9. Per germline, CDR1 MNHNY and CDR2 SVGAGI (reference sequence). The CDR3 consists of 15 residues. CDR3 residues: CASSSSRGRIYEQYF. The DNA of the CDR3 is TGTGCCAGCAGTTCGTCCAGGGGGCGCATTTACGAGCAGTACTTC.

In regard to this clone: Because the CDR3 is missing its conserved closing phenylalanine or tryptophan, this is likely a read error. The CDR3 DNA reads as TGTGCCAGCAGCTTTTCCCCAGGGCGAGATCAGCCCCAGCATCTT. This encodes CASSFSPGRDQPQHL. The chain carries TRBV5-6 and TRBJ1-5, with a weak D call TRBD1 (5 bases). This CDR3 has 15 residues. Trimming took 2 bases from V and 5 from J, leaving 14 bases between them. Germline-derived CDR1 and CDR2 are SGHDT and YYEEEE.

About this clone itself: The junction departs from the called germline gene at one end, perhaps through a read error. V and J are TRBV11-2 and TRBJ1-3; D gene uncertain. Germline lookup yields CDR1 SGHAT and CDR2 FQNNGV. The CDR3 contains 16 residues. CDR3 sequence reads: CASSVEGSFSGNTIYF. CDR3 in DNA: TGTGCCAGCAGCGTAGAGGGCAGCTTCTCTGGAAACACCATATATTTT.

The chain employs TRBV6-6 and TRBJ1-1; 7 bases line up with TRBD1. The trim removed 5 bases at V and 4 bases at J, leaving 7 bases unmatched. CDR1 and CDR2 (germline): MNHNY, SVGAGI (reference sequence). There are 14 residues in the CDR3. The CDR3, as DNA: TGTGCCAGCAGTGACCGACAGGGAGGCACTGAAGCTTTCTTT. As protein: CASSDRQGGTEAFF.

V is TRBV7-2 and J is TRBJ2-3; TRBD1 agrees at 9 bases. Germline V gene sequence: CDR1 SGHTA, CDR2 FQGNSA. V was clipped by 6 bases and J by 2 bases; unmatched bases: 6. The CDR3 is 15 amino acids. CDR3 sequence reads: CASRRTGADTDTQYF. CDR3 sequence (DNA): TGTGCCAGCAGGCGGACAGGGGCTGACACAGATACGCAGTATTTT.

The chain links TRBV18 to TRBJ1-5; 8 bases agree with TRBD1. Germline V gene sequence: CDR1 KGHSH, CDR2 LQKENI. This CDR3 spans 16 amino acids. The ends lost 2 bases at V and 0 bases at J; junction bases unmatched: 3. As DNA, the CDR3 is TGTGCCAGCTCACCAAGGACAGGGAGTAGCAATCAGCCCCAGCATTTT. This encodes CASSPRTGSSNQPQHF. The full variable domain, in which reference TRBV18 and TRBJ1-5 provide the parts outside the CDR3, is NAGVMQNPRHLVRRRGQEARLRCSPMKGHSHVYWYRQLPEEGLKFMVYLQKENIIDESGMPKERFSAEFPKEGPSILRIQQVVRGDSAAYFCASSPRTGSSNQPQHFGDGTRLSIL.

This clone was picked up a small number of times. The chain joins TRBV2 to TRBJ1-1; no firm D call. The CDR3 contains 13 residues. CDR1 is SNHLY, CDR2 FYNNEI, per germline. V lost 1 base and J lost 5, with 8 bases in between. In DNA form, the CDR3 reads TGTGCCAGCAGTGAAGACGGGTTGACTGAAGCTTTCTTT. Its protein product is CASSEDGLTEAFF.